This TCR beta chain came from a study of shared clonotypes between healthy human individuals. In germline, CDR1 is GTSNPN, CDR2 SVGIG (reference sequence). The ends were cut back, 4 bases at V and 0 bases at J, with 10 bases in the middle. The CDR3 is 14 amino acids. Repertoires were generated with immunoSEQ multiplex PCR, while TCRdb's copy carries only in-frame clones and drops some. Of around 700,000 clones in the sample, over 65% were seen once. In its sample, this clone was seen a few times. This chain links TRBV30 with TRBJ1-3; D remains unclear. The sample comprised memory CD4+ T cells sorted from blood. Subset indicated: CD45RA-negative fraction. The source of this sequence is a woman aged 25 to 39 in good health. The CDR3 DNA sequence: TGTGCCTGGAATGTGGGTTACTCTGGAAACACCATATATTTT. This codes for CAWNVGYSGNTIYF.